A selection of T cell receptor beta chains follows, all from one sample in a study of T cell responses to AZD1222 COVID-19 vaccine. The protocol was immunoSEQ multiplex PCR, while the TCRdb copy is restricted to in-frame clones and leaves out a portion. The sample records around 99,000 clones, about nine tenths being singletons. This specimen consisted of peripheral blood, obtained on day 0 of AZD1222 vaccination. Receptors originate from an adult in good health. CDR3s include the opening cysteine and the closing phenylalanine or tryptophan. A D gene is named only where the DNA matches it firmly. Part of the rows lack a size; the others show once, few, many or a class for expanded clones.

d_call	v_call	j_call	clone_size	cdr3_nt	cdr3_aa
TRBD1	TRBV28	TRBJ2-1	.	TGTGCCAGCAGTTTTCTCGGGACAGACTACAATGAGCAGTTCTTC	CASSFLGTDYNEQFF
TRBD2	TRBV7-2	TRBJ2-5	.	TGTGCCAGCAGCTTAGACGCGGGGGGCCAAGAGACCCAGTACTTC	CASSLDAGGQETQYF
.	TRBV19	TRBJ1-1	.	TGTGCCAGTAGTCGGGGATTGACTGAAGCTTTCTTT	CASSRGLTEAFF
.	TRBV18	TRBJ1-2	.	TGTGCCAGCTCACCAGCGACAGGATATGGCTACACCTTC	CASSPATGYGYTF
.	TRBV7-9	TRBJ2-7	few	TGTGCCAGCAGCTTAGACTTACAGGGTTTTGGCGAGCAGTACTTC	CASSLDLQGFGEQYF
.	TRBV7-9	TRBJ2-5	.	TGTGCCAGCAGCACGACTAGATCAGATACCCAAGAGACCCAGTACTTC	CASSTTRSDTQETQYF
.	TRBV21-1	TRBJ2-2	.	TGTGCCAGCAGCAAAGATCAGGGATGGGACACCGGGGAGCTGTTTTTT	CASSKDQGWDTGELFF
TRBD1	TRBV28	TRBJ1-4	.	TGTGCCAGCAGTTTGACAGGGCTGGGGACTAATGAAAAACTGTTTTTT	CASSLTGLGTNEKLFF
.	TRBV5-1	TRBJ2-1	.	TGCGCCAGCAGCTTGTACAATGAGCAGTTCTTC	CASSLYNEQFF
TRBD2	TRBV7-9	TRBJ2-3	.	TGTGCCAGCAGCTTCCCAAGCGGGAGAGGGACAGATACGCAGTATTTT	CASSFPSGRGTDTQYF
.	TRBV6-5	TRBJ1-5	.	TGTGCCAGCACCCCAGCCCATGGTGGCAATCAGCCCCAGCATTTT	CASTPAHGGNQPQHF
TRBD2	TRBV12-3/TRBV12-4	TRBJ2-1	few	TGTGCCAGCAGCCCCGCGGGGGTGAGACAGTTCTTC	CASSPAGVRQFF
.	TRBV19	TRBJ1-1	.	TGTGCCAGTAGTATCTTTGGGGGGAACACTGAAGCTTTCTTT	CASSIFGGNTEAFF
TRBD1	TRBV10-3	TRBJ1-1	.	TGTGCCATCAGTCCGGGACAGGGGGCCCGGAACACTGAAGCTTTCTTT	CAISPGQGARNTEAFF
.	TRBV2	TRBJ2-2	once	TGTGCCAGCACGCGGGAATTCACCGGGGAGCTGTTTTTT	CASTREFTGELFF
.	TRBV6-6	TRBJ1-1	once	TGTGCCAGCAGCCCCCGAGAGGGCACTGAAGCTTTCTTT	CASSPREGTEAFF
.	TRBV2	TRBJ2-2	.	TGTGCCAGCAGTGAAGTTCGCGGCAACACCGGGGAGCTGTTTTTT	CASSEVRGNTGELFF
TRBD1	TRBV7-9	TRBJ1-1	.	TGTGCCAGCAGCCGGACAGGGGGGGGCACTGAAGCTTTCTTT	CASSRTGGGTEAFF
TRBD2	TRBV9	TRBJ2-1	.	TGTGCCAGCAGCTACCCCCGGGGGGCGGGAGGGCGGAATGAGCAGTTCTTC	CASSYPRGAGGRNEQFF
TRBD1	TRBV27	TRBJ1-2	.	TGTGCCAGCGCACTAGGGGGACAGGGGTACGGCTACACCTTC	CASALGGQGYGYTF
.	TRBV30	TRBJ2-2	.	TGTGCCTGGAGTAGCTTGGGGGCCAACACCGGGGAGCTGTTTTTT	CAWSSLGANTGELFF
TRBD2	TRBV6-5	TRBJ2-1	.	TGTGCCAGCAGTTACTCTAGCGGGGCTCAGTTCTTC	CASSYSSGAQFF
.	TRBV5-6	TRBJ1-5	.	TGTGCCAGCAGCTTGGGGCAGATCAATCAGCCCCAGCATTTT	CASSLGQINQPQHF
TRBD2	TRBV4-3	TRBJ2-1	.	TGCGCCAGCAGCCAAGTAGGACTAGTATCTGGTGAGCAGTTCTTC	CASSQVGLVSGEQFF
.	TRBV7-3	TRBJ2-1	once	TGTGCCAGCTCGCTTGAGGGGAACTCCTACAATGAGCAGTTCTTC	CASSLEGNSYNEQFF
.	TRBV21-1	TRBJ1-2	once	TGTGCCAGCAGCAAAGTTTTTCCGGGTGGCTACACCTTC	CASSKVFPGGYTF
.	TRBV11-2	TRBJ2-1	.	TGTGCCAGCAGCTTAACGGGCAGGGGGGTCTACAATGAGCAGTTCTTC	CASSLTGRGVYNEQFF
TRBD1	TRBV14	TRBJ2-7	.	TGTGCCAGCAGCCCGAGGACAGGGGGCTACGAGCAGTACTTC	CASSPRTGGYEQYF
.	TRBV27	TRBJ1-1	.	TGTGCCACCTCACCGGGAGCCTTAAACACTGAAGCTTTCTTT	CATSPGALNTEAFF
TRBD1	TRBV5-6	TRBJ1-2	.	TGTGCCAGCAGCTTGGAGGGACAGGGGAGGGGCTACACCTTC	CASSLEGQGRGYTF
.	TRBV5-6	TRBJ1-5	.	TGTGCCAGCAGCATGGTCTCGGGGGGCAATCAGCCCCAGCATTTT	CASSMVSGGNQPQHF
.	TRBV6-4	TRBJ1-1	.	TGTGCCAGCAGTCGGTCCGCCGGACAATCGAACACTGAAGCTTTCTTT	CASSRSAGQSNTEAFF
.	TRBV5-1	TRBJ2-5	.	TGCGCCAGCAGCTTGCAAATGTTCCAAGAGACCCAGTACTTC	CASSLQMFQETQYF
.	TRBV7-9	TRBJ2-7	once	TGTGCCAGCAGTTCCACAGGGATCCTTTCCTACGAGCAGTACTTC	CASSSTGILSYEQYF